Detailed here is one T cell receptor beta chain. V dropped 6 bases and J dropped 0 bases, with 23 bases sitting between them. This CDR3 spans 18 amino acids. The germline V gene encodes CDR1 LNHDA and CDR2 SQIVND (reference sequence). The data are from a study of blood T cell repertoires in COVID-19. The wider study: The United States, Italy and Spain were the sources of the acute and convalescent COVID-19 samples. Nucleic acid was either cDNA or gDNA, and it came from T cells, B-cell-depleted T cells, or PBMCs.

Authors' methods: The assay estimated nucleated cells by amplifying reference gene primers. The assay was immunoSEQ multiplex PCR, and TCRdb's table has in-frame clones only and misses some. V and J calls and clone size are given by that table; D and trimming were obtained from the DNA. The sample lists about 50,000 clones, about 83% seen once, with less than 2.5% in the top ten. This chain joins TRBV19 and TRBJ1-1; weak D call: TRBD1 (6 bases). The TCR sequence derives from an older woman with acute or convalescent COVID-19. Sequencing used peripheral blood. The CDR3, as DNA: TGTGCCAGTAGAGCGACCTACAGGGCTTACAGCGTGAACACTGAAGCTTTCTTT. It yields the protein CASRATYRAYSVNTEAFF. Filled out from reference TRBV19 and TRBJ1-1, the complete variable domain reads DGGITQSPKYLFRKEGQNVTLSCEQNLNHDAMYWYRQDPGQGLRLIYYSQIVNDFQKGDIAEGYSVSREKKESFPLTVTSAQKNPTAFYLCASRATYRAYSVNTEAFFGQGTRLTVV.